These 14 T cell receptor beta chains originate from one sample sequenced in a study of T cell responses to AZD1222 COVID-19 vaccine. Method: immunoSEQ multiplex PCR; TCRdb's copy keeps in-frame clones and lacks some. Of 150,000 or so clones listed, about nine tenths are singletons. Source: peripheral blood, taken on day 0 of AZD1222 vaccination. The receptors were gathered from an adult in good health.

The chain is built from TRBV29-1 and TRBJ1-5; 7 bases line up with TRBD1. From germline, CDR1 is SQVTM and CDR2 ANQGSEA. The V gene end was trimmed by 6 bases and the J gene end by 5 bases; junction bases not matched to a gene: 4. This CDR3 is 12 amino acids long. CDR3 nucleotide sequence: TGCAGCGTGACTCAGGGGGATCAGCCCCAGCATTTT. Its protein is CSVTQGDQPQHF.

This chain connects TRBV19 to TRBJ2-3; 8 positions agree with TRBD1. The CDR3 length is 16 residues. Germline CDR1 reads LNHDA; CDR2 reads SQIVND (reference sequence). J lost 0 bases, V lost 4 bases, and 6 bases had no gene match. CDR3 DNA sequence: TGTGCCAGTAGTACTCGGACAGGGCCCAGCACAGATACGCAGTATTTT. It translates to CASSTRTGPSTDTQYF.

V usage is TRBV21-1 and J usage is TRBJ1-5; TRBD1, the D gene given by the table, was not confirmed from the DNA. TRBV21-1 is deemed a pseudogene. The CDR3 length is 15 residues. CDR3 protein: CASSTPRDRNQPQHF. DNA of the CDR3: TGTGCCAGCAGCACCCCTCGGGACAGAAATCAGCCCCAGCATTTT.

CDR3 bases: TGTGCCACCAGCAGACTAGTGAGCACAGATACGCAGTATTTT. It is translated as CATSRLVSTDTQYF. This chain uses TRBV15 with TRBJ2-3; D is unresolved. Germline CDR1 is LNHNV and CDR2 is YYDKDF (reference sequence). This CDR3 is built from 14 residues. Trimming pared 2 bases from V and 0 bases from J, leaving 6 bases between.

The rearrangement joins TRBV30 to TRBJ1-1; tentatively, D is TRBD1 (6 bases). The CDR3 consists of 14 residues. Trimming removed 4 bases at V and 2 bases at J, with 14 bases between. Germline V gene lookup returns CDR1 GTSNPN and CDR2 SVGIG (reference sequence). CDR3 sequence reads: CAWTGGQFNTEAFF. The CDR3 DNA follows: TGTGCCTGGACCGGGGGGCAGTTTAACACTGAAGCTTTCTTT.

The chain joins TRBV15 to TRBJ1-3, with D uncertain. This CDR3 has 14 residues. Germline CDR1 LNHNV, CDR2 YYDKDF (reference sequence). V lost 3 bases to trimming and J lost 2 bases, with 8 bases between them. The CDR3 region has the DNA TGTGCCACCAGCAGCGGAGGGACTGGAAACACCATATATTTT. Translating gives CATSSGGTGNTIYF.

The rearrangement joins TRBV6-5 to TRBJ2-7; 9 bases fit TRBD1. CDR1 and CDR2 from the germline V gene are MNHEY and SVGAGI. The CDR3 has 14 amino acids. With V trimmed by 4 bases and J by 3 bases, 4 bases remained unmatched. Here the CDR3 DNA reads TGTGCCAGCAGTTCCCTGGACAGGGGCTACGAGCAGTACTTC. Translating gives CASSSLDRGYEQYF.

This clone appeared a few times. CDR3 sequence reads: CASTRVGDRQETQYF. CDR3 DNA: TGTGCCAGCACTAGAGTAGGGGACCGCCAAGAGACCCAGTACTTC. J is TRBJ2-5 and V is TRBV25-1, with D perhaps given as TRBD1 or TRBD2 (5 bases each). This CDR3 has 15 residues. Germline assignment: CDR1 MGHDK and CDR2 SYGVNS. Between the trimmed V and J ends, which lost 7 bases and 1 base, there was a span of 16 bases.

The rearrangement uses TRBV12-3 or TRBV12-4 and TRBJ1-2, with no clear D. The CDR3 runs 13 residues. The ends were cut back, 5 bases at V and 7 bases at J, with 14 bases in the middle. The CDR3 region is CASSRGGRSGYTF. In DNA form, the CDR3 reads TGTGCCAGCAGTCGGGGAGGGAGGAGTGGCTACACCTTC.

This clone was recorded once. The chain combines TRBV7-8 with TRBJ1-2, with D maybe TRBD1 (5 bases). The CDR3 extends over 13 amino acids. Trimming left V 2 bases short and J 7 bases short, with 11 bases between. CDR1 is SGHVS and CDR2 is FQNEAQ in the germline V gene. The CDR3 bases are TGTGCCAGCAGCTTAAAGACAGACCTTGGCTACACCTTC. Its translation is CASSLKTDLGYTF.

The chain's CDR3 is CASSADRGRPSYEQYF. The CDR3 DNA is TGTGCCAGCAGTGCCGACAGGGGGCGACCATCCTACGAGCAGTACTTC. The rearrangement joins TRBV6-2 or TRBV6-3 to TRBJ2-7; TRBD1 matches at 10 bases. The germline V gene encodes CDR1 MNHEY and CDR2 SVGEGT. The CDR3 loop spans 16 amino acids. V was clipped by 5 bases and J by 1 base; unmatched bases: 8.

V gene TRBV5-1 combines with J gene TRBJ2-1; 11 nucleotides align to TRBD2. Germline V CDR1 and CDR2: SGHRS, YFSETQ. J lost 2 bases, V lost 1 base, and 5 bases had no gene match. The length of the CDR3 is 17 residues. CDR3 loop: CASSLLAGGPPYNEQFF. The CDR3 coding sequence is TGCGCCAGCAGCTTGCTAGCGGGAGGCCCCCCCTACAATGAGCAGTTCTTC.

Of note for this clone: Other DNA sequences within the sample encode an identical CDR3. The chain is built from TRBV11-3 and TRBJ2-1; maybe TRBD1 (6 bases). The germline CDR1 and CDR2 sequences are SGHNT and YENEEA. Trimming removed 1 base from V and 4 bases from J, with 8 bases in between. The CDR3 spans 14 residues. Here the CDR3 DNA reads TGTGCCAGCAGCTTAGCTCAGGGGTACAATGAGCAGTTCTTC. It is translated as CASSLAQGYNEQFF.

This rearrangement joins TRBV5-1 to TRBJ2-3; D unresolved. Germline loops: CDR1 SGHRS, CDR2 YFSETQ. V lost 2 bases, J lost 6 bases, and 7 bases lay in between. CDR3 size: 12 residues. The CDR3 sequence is CASSLPPDTQYF. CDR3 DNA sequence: TGCGCCAGCAGCTTACCCCCTGATACGCAGTATTTT.